Listed below are T cell receptor beta chains from one sample, sequenced in a study of identical twins. TCRdb analysed the 5' RACE reads with MiXCR anew, one entry per CDR3 protein. Of roughly 1,500,000 distinct CDR3 sequences listed, roughly a third are singletons. The sample comprised cord blood. The receptors were sampled from a newborn girl in good health. Each CDR3 is given with its conserved first and last residue. D genes are given only for firm matches. Where a row states a size, it is once, few, many or the class of an expanded clone; other rows omit it.

v_call: TRBV4-2
d_call: -
clone_size: -
j_call: TRBJ1-1
cdr3_aa: CASSQTTAMNTEAFF
cdr3_nt: TGTGCCAGCAGCCAGACCACAGCTATGAACACTGAAGCTTTCTTT

v_call: TRBV20-1
d_call: -
clone_size: few
j_call: TRBJ2-7
cdr3_aa: CSARDRPSGLMYEQYF
cdr3_nt: TGCAGTGCTAGAGATAGGCCCAGCGGCTTGATGTACGAGCAGTACTTC

v_call: TRBV20-1
d_call: TRBD1
clone_size: many
j_call: TRBJ1-4
cdr3_aa: CSANRGIYEKLFF
cdr3_nt: TGCAGTGCTAACAGGGGAATATATGAAAAACTGTTTTTT

v_call: TRBV20-1
d_call: -
clone_size: -
j_call: TRBJ2-3
cdr3_aa: CSAPTKPADTQYF
cdr3_nt: TGCAGTGCTCCAACCAAGCCCGCAGATACGCAGTATTTT

v_call: TRBV3-1
d_call: -
clone_size: few
j_call: TRBJ2-5
cdr3_aa: CASSQEGLLGSQETQYF
cdr3_nt: TGTGCCAGCAGCCAAGAGGGACTCCTCGGATCCCAAGAGACCCAGTACTTC

v_call: TRBV20-1
d_call: -
clone_size: -
j_call: TRBJ2-3
cdr3_aa: CSARFARGTGTQYF
cdr3_nt: TGCAGTGCTAGATTCGCCAGGGGAACAGGTACGCAGTATTTT

v_call: TRBV11-3
d_call: TRBD1
clone_size: few
j_call: TRBJ1-1
cdr3_aa: CASSRDSRTEAFF
cdr3_nt: TGTGCCAGCAGCAGGGACAGCCGCACTGAAGCTTTCTTT

v_call: TRBV29-1
d_call: -
clone_size: many
j_call: TRBJ2-3
cdr3_aa: CSVVLNRDTQYF
cdr3_nt: TGCAGCGTTGTGTTGAATAGGGATACGCAGTATTTT

v_call: TRBV20-1
d_call: -
clone_size: -
j_call: TRBJ2-2
cdr3_aa: CSARPIVTGELFF
cdr3_nt: TGCAGTGCTAGGCCCATTGTCACCGGGGAGCTGTTTTTT

v_call: TRBV5-1
d_call: TRBD2
clone_size: -
j_call: TRBJ2-1
cdr3_aa: CASSFGGRVGEEQFF
cdr3_nt: TGCGCCAGCAGCTTTGGCGGGAGAGTGGGGGAGGAGCAGTTCTTC

v_call: TRBV5-1
d_call: TRBD2
clone_size: -
j_call: TRBJ2-1
cdr3_aa: CASSPLSGSFGNEQFF
cdr3_nt: TGCGCCAGCAGCCCCCTGAGCGGGAGCTTCGGCAATGAGCAGTTCTTC

v_call: TRBV5-5
d_call: -
clone_size: once
j_call: TRBJ2-1
cdr3_aa: CASSRGRHETQFF
cdr3_nt: TGTGCCAGCAGCCGGGGACGGCATGAGACCCAGTTCTTC